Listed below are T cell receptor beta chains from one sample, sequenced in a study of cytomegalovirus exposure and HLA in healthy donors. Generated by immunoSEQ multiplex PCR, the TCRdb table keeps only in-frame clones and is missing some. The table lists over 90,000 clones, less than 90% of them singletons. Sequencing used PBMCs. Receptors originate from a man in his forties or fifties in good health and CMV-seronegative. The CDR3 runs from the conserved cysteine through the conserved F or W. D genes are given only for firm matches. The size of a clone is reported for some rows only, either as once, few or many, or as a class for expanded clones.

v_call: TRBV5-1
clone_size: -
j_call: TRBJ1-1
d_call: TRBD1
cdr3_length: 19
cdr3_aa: CASSFETGVSDHDRDGAFF
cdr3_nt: TGCGCCAGCAGCTTTGAAACGGGAGTATCCGACCACGACAGGGATGGAGCTTTCTTT

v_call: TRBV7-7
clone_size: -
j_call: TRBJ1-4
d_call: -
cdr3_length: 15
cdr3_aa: CASSLGGTSNEKLFF
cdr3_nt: TGTGCTAGCAGCTTAGGCGGGACTTCTAATGAAAAACTGTTTTTT

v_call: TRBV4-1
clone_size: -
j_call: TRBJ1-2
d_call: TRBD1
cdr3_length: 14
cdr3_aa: CASSLPDRGNGYTF
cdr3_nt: TGCGCCAGCAGCCTCCCCGACAGGGGAAATGGCTACACCTTC

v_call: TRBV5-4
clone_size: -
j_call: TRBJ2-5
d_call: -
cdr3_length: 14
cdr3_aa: CASSFETSGETQYF
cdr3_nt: TGTGCCAGCAGCTTCGAGACAAGCGGTGAGACCCAGTACTTC

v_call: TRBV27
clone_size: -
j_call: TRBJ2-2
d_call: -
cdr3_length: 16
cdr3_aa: CASSAYRDKNTGELFF
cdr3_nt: TGTGCCAGCAGTGCTTACCGGGACAAGAACACCGGGGAGCTGTTTTTT

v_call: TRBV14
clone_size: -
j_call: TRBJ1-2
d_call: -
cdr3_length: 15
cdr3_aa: CASSPVGRGYAGYTF
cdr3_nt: TGTGCCAGCAGCCCCGTCGGCCGGGGATATGCGGGCTACACCTTC

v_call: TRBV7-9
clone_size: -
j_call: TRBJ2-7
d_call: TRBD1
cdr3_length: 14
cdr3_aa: CASSRQGRSYEQYF
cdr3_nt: TGTGCCAGCAGCAGACAGGGACGAAGTTACGAGCAGTACTTC

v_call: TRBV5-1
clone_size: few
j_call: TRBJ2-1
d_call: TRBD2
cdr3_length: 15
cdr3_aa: CASSLWGGEYNEQFF
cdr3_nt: TGCGCCAGCAGCTTGTGGGGGGGGGAGTACAATGAGCAGTTCTTC

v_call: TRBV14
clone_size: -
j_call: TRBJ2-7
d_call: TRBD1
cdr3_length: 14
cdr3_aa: CASSQGTDNYEQYF
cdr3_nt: TGTGCCAGCAGCCAGGGGACAGATAACTACGAGCAGTACTTC

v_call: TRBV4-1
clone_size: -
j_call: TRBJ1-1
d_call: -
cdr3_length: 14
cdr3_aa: CASSQDLSGREAFF
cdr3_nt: TGCGCCAGCAGCCAAGATTTATCCGGGCGGGAGGCTTTCTTT

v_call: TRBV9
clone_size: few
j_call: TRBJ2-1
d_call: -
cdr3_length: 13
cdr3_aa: CASRAQGDNEQFF
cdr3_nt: TGTGCCAGCAGAGCACAGGGTGACAATGAGCAGTTCTTC

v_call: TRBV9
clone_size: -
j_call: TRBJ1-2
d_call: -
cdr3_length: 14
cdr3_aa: CASSVEPGPQGYTF
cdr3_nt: TGTGCCAGCAGCGTAGAACCAGGGCCGCAAGGCTACACCTTC

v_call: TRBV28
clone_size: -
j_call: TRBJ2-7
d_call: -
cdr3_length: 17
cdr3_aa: CASSLPSTGKSSYEQYF
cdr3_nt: TGTGCCAGCAGTTTACCTTCCACAGGGAAGAGCTCCTACGAGCAGTACTTC

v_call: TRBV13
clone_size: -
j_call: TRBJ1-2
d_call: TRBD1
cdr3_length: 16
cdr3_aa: CASSRPWTGENYGYTF
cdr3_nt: TGTGCCAGCAGTCGACCCTGGACAGGGGAGAACTATGGCTACACCTTC

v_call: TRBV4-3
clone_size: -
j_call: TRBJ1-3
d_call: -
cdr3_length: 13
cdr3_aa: CASSSSSGNTIYF
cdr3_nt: TGCGCCAGCAGTTCTTCCTCTGGAAACACCATATATTTT

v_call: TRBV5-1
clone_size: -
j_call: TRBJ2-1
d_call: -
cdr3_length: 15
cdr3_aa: CASSTIGALYNEQFF
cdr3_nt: TGCGCCAGCAGCACGATTGGGGCCCTATACAATGAGCAGTTCTTC

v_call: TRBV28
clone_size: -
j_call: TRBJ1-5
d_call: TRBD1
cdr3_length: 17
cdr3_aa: CASSLLQGAIGNQPQHF
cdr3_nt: TGTGCCAGCAGTTTACTACAGGGGGCGATCGGCAATCAGCCCCAGCATTTT

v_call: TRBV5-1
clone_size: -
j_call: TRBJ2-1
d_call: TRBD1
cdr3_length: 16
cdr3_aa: CASSGGQGASYNEQFF
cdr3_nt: TGCGCCAGCAGCGGAGGACAGGGGGCATCCTACAATGAGCAGTTCTTC